These T cell receptor beta chains were read from a single sample in a study of graft-versus-host responses after intestinal transplantation. Here immunoSEQ multiplex PCR was the method, and the copy in TCRdb shows in-frame clones only, minus some. The sample holds 12,000 to 15,000 clones; approximately 38% are singletons and the top ten take about 15%. The specimen was alloreactive CD8+ T cells from a mixed lymphocyte reaction culture, collected before intestinal transplant. These receptors all come from a human patient who received an intestinal transplant. CDR3s include the opening cysteine and the closing phenylalanine or tryptophan. The D gene is left open where the match is weak. Rows may omit the clone size; those that give it use once, few, many or a size class.

cdr3_nt cdr3_aa clone_size j_call d_call v_call
TGTGCCAGCAGTTTAACGGGGATTGTGGGAAGGAACACTGAAGCTTTCTTT CASSLTGIVGRNTEAFF . TRBJ1-1 . TRBV27
TGTGCCAGCAGCTGGAGGGGCCCCTGGGCCTACGAGCAGTACTTC CASSWRGPWAYEQYF few TRBJ2-7 . TRBV7-2
TGCGCCAGCAGTCCCGCCTACGAGCAGTACTTC CASSPAYEQYF few TRBJ2-7 . TRBV10-2
TGTGCCAGCAGCGCGGAAGACAGGGTGTGGCCCCAGCATTTT CASSAEDRVWPQHF . TRBJ1-5 TRBD1 TRBV9
TGTGCCAGCAGCGTTGGCGTTACTAGCGGGGATACGCAGTATTTT CASSVGVTSGDTQYF few TRBJ2-3 TRBD2 TRBV9
TGTGCCAGCAGTCTTAGCGGAAGCACAGATACGCAGTATTTT CASSLSGSTDTQYF . TRBJ2-3 . TRBV28
TGCAGCGTTGACGGGCGGGAGGGTCGGGGGAATGAGCAGTTCTTC CSVDGREGRGNEQFF . TRBJ2-1 TRBD2 TRBV29-1
TGCGCCAGCAGCCAAATGCTAGCGGGAGGCCCCGGGAATGAGCAGTTCTTC CASSQMLAGGPGNEQFF . TRBJ2-1 TRBD2 TRBV4-1
TGCGCCAGCAGCTTGGAACTAGCGGCCTTATCCTACGAGCAGTACTTC CASSLELAALSYEQYF . TRBJ2-7 TRBD2 TRBV5-1
TGTGCCAGCAGTTTCGGAGACAATCAGCCCCAGCATTTT CASSFGDNQPQHF . TRBJ1-5 . TRBV27
TGTGCCAGCCGGTCCGTGGTCCTGCGAAGCGAGCAGTACTTC CASRSVVLRSEQYF few TRBJ2-7 . TRBV6-5
TGTGCCAGCAGGGGTGGGGACAGCCATAATTCACCCCTCCACTTT CASRGGDSHNSPLHF few TRBJ1-6 TRBD1 TRBV6-5
TGTGCCAGCAGCTTGGTTGGACAGGCGAGAGATCAGCCCCAGCATTTT CASSLVGQARDQPQHF . TRBJ1-5 TRBD1 TRBV5-4
TGTGCCAGCAGCGGTGGGCGACTAGCGGGCACAGATACGCAGTATTTT CASSGGRLAGTDTQYF . TRBJ2-3 TRBD2 TRBV9